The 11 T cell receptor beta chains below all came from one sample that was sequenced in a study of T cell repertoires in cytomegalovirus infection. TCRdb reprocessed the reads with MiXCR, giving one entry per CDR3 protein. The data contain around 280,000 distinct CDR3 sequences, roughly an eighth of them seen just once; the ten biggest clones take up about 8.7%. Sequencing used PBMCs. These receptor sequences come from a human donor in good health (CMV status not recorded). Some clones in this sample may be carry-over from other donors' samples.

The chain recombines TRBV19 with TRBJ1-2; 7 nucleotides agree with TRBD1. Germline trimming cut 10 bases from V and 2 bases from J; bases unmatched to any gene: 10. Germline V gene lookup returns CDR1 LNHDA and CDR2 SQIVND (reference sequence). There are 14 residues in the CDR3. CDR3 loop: CANIQGENNYGYTF. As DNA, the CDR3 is TGTGCCAACATTCAGGGGGAGAACAACTATGGCTACACCTTC.

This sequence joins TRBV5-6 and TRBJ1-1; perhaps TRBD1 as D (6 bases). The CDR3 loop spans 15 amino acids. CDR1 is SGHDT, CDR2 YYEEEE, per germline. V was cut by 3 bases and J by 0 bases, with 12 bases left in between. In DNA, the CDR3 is TGTGCCAGCAGCTGGAGGACAGCCATGAACACTGAAGCTTTCTTT. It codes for CASSWRTAMNTEAFF.

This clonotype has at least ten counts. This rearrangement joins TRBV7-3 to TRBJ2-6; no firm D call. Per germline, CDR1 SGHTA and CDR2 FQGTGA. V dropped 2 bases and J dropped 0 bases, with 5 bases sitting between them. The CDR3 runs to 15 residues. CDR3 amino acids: CASSLGLSGANVLTF. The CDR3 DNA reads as TGTGCCAGCAGCTTAGGGCTCTCTGGGGCCAACGTCCTGACTTTC.

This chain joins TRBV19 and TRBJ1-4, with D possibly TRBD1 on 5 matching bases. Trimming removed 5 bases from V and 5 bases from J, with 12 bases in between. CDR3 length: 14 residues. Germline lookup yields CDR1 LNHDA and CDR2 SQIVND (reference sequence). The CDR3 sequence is CASSLSRVNEKLFF. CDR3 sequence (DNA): TGTGCCAGTAGTCTTTCCAGGGTGAATGAAAAACTGTTTTTT.

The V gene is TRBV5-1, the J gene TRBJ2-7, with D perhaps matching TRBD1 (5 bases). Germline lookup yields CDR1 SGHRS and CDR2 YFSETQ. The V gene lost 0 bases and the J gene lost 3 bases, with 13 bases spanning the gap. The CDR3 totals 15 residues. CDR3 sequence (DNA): TGCGCCAGCAGCTTGGTAGCAGGGAAGAGCTACGAGCAGTACTTC. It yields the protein CASSLVAGKSYEQYF.

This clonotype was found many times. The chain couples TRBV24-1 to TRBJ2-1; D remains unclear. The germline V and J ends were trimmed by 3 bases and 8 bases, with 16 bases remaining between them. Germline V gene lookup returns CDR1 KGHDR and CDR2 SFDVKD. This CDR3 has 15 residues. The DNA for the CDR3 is TGTGCCACCAGTGATCCCGGACCCGGTGATCATGAGCAGTTCTTC. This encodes CATSDPGPGDHEQFF.

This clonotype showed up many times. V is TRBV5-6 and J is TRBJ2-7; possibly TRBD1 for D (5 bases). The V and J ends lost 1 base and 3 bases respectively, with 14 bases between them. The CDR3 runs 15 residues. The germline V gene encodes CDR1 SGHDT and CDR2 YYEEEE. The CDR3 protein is CASSLRDRLVYEQYF. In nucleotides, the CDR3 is TGTGCCAGCAGCTTGCGTGACAGACTCGTCTACGAGCAGTACTTC.

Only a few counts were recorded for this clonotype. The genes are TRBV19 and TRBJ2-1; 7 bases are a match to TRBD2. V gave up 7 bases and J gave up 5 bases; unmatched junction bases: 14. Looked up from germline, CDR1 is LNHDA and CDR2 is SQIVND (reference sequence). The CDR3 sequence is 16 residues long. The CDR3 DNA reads TGTGCCAGTACCCTTTCCCGGACTAGGCGGAACAATGAGCAGTTCTTC. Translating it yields CASTLSRTRRNNEQFF.

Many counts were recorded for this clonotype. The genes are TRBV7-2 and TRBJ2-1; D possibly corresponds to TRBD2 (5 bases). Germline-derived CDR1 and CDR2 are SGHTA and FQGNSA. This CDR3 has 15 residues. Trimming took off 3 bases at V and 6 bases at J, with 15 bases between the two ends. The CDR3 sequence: CASSFASGLSNEQFF. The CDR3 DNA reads TGTGCCAGCAGCTTTGCCAGCGGCCTTTCCAATGAGCAGTTCTTC.

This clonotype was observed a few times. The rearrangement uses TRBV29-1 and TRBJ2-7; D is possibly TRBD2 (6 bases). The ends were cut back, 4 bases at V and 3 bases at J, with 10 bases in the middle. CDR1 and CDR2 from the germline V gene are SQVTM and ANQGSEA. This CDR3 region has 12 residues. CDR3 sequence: CSVVRRDYEQYF. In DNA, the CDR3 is TGCAGCGTTGTTAGGCGGGACTACGAGCAGTACTTC.

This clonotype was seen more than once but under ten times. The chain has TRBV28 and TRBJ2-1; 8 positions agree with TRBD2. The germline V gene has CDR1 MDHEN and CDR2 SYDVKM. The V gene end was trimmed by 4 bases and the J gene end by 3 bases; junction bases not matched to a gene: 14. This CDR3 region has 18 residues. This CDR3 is CASSSRTSREGRYNEQFF. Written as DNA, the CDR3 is TGTGCCAGCAGTTCCCGGACTAGTCGGGAGGGGCGCTACAATGAGCAGTTCTTC.